This T cell receptor beta chain came from a study of OX40 agonist ivuxolimab in advanced cancers. For the study at large: Every 2 weeks, patients got intravenous ivuxolimab at one of six dose levels (0.01-10 mg/kg). Having had anti-PD-1, anti-PD-L1 or anti-CTLA-4 therapy before was allowed, and roughly 38% had some.

The CDR3 covers 15 residues. V lost 3 bases and J 1 base, leaving 12 bases between the germline ends. Germline lookup yields CDR1 LNHNV and CDR2 YYDKDF (reference sequence). Study-wide points: More expanded clones were found, on average, in CD8+ than in CD4+ T cells.

With autoimmune disease history or systemic immunosuppression, patients were excluded. Produced via immunoSEQ multiplex PCR; TCRdb's table is partial and in-frame only. The table has roughly 70,000 clones, 80% to 90% seen once. To note about this clone: Antigen unknown.

This chain connects TRBV15 to TRBJ1-1; D remains unclear. The source of this sequence is an adult with an advanced solid tumor such as melanoma, head and neck, liver or kidney cancer. This specimen was CD4+ or CD8+ T cells sorted from blood, taken in a trial of the OX40 agonist ivuxolimab. In nucleotides, the CDR3 is TGTGCCACCAGCAGGGGTGGACGGGAGAACACTGAAGCTTTCTTT. This gives the protein CATSRGGRENTEAFF. Looking up the rest from reference TRBV15 and TRBJ1-1 gives the full variable domain: DAMVIQNPRYQVTQFGKPVTLSCSQTLNHNVMYWYQQKSSQAPKLLFHYYDKDFNNEADTPDNFQSRRPNTSFCFLDIRSPGLGDTAMYLCATSRGGRENTEAFFGQGTRLTVV.